The 27 T cell receptor beta chains given below trace back to one sample, sequenced in a study of metastatic and nonmetastatic thyroid tumors. TCRdb re-analyzed the PCR reads using MiXCR. The table shows 34,000 or so clones, with about 40% occurring only once. All patients were untreated before thyroid surgery. The specimen sequenced was tumor tissue. The receptor set was obtained from a female donor with papillary thyroid cancer or a benign thyroid nodule (not recorded which). Some clones in this sample may be carry-over from other donors' samples.

The J gene is TRBJ1-2, the V gene TRBV5-6; tentative D call: TRBD1 (5 bases). The ends were cut back, 5 bases at V and 14 bases at J, with 19 bases in the middle. Germline V CDR1 and CDR2: SGHDT, YYEEEE. The CDR3 runs to 12 residues. CDR3 sequence reads: CASSFGWDGVTF. The CDR3, as DNA: TGTGCCAGCAGTTTTGGATGGGACGGAGTAACCTTC.

This rearrangement joins TRBV20-1 to TRBJ1-6; maybe TRBD1 (5 bases). Per the germline V gene, CDR1 is DFQATT and CDR2 is SNEGSKA (reference sequence). The CDR3 extends over 14 amino acids. With 1 base removed from V and 5 bases from J, the gap between germline ends came to 9 bases. CDR3 amino acids: CSARAGQNNSPLHF. DNA of the CDR3: TGCAGTGCTAGAGCGGGGCAGAATAATTCACCCCTCCACTTT.

The chain is built from TRBV6-1 and TRBJ2-3; D unresolved. The CDR3 has 15 amino acids. Germline CDR1 is MNHNS and CDR2 is SASEGT. The germline V and J ends were trimmed by 1 base and 5 bases, with 13 bases remaining between them. In DNA form, the CDR3 reads TGTGCCAGCAGTGAAGGGCCCTCCTTGGTAGATACGCAGTATTTT. Translating gives CASSEGPSLVDTQYF.

This sequence joins TRBV20-1 and TRBJ2-3; TRBD2 aligns across 7 bases. The CDR3 totals 14 residues. CDR1 is DFQATT and CDR2 is SNEGSKA in the germline V gene (reference sequence). V dropped 2 bases and J dropped 2; count of bases not matched to a gene: 4. The CDR3 DNA follows: TGCAGTGCTAGACCCGGACTAGTCACAGATACGCAGTATTTT. Its translation is CSARPGLVTDTQYF.

In this sample, this clone turned up a few times. The rearrangement joins TRBV12-3 or TRBV12-4 to TRBJ2-1; TRBD2 matches 10 bases. The CDR3 is 14 residues long. With V trimmed by 7 bases and J by 3 bases, 3 bases remained unmatched. The CDR3 sequence: CASKTSGRYNEQFF. In DNA, the CDR3 is TGTGCCAGCAAGACTAGCGGGCGCTACAATGAGCAGTTCTTC.

This chain links TRBV27 with TRBJ1-4; D not resolved. V dropped 4 bases and J dropped 9 bases, with 21 bases sitting between them. The CDR3 spans 16 residues. The germline gives CDR1 MNHEY, CDR2 SMNVEV (reference sequence). CDR3 sequence reads: CASSSIEGGLKKKLFF. The DNA of the CDR3 is TGTGCCAGCAGTTCCATCGAGGGAGGGCTAAAGAAAAAACTGTTTTTT.

This chain joins TRBV5-1 and TRBJ2-7; possible D gene TRBD2, 5 bases. V was pared by 5 bases and J by 0 bases, with 15 bases between. This CDR3 is 15 amino acids long. Germline V gene data show CDR1 as SGHRS and CDR2 as YFSETQ. The CDR3 protein is CASSPGSFSSYEQYF. The CDR3 nucleotides are TGCGCCAGCAGTCCGGGGAGTTTTAGCTCCTACGAGCAGTACTTC. The full variable domain, its missing parts supplied by reference TRBV5-1 and TRBJ2-7, is KAGVTQTPRYLIKTRGQQVTLSCSPISGHRSVSWYQQTPGQGLQFLFEYFSETQRNKGNFPGRFSGRQFSNSRSEMNVSTLELGDSALYLCASSPGSFSSYEQYFGPGTRLTVT.

A few counts support this clone. V gene TRBV6-1 combines with J gene TRBJ2-7, with D unresolved. This CDR3 spans 13 amino acids. V was cut by 3 bases and J by 3 bases, with 9 bases left in between. CDR1 and CDR2 from the germline V gene are MNHNS and SASEGT. CDR3 loop: CASSEWGFYEQYF. Written as DNA, the CDR3 is TGTGCCAGCAGTGAGTGGGGATTCTACGAGCAGTACTTC.

This clone has just a few counts. The V and J genes are TRBV27 and TRBJ1-2, with 8 bases that match TRBD1. CDR1 and CDR2 (germline): MNHEY, SMNVEV (reference sequence). The length of the CDR3 is 15 residues. Losses at the gene ends were 0 bases for V and 11 bases for J; bases not matched to a gene: 11. CDR3 in DNA: TGTGCCAGCAGTTTATCACCTCTCCAGGGGGCTGGGTACACCTTC. It specifies CASSLSPLQGAGYTF.

This sequence joins TRBV30 and TRBJ2-6; D gene uncertain. The CDR3 runs to 16 residues. V shed 4 bases and J shed 4 bases, with 17 bases lying between them. Germline CDR1 GTSNPN, CDR2 SVGIG (reference sequence). CDR3 DNA sequence: TGTGCCTGGAATCCAACCCCGGCGGCAGGGGCCAACGTCCTGACTTTC. Protein: CAWNPTPAAGANVLTF.

The V gene is TRBV30, the J gene TRBJ1-5; D is undetermined. The CDR3 has 14 amino acids. CDR1 GTSNPN and CDR2 SVGIG come from the germline V gene (reference sequence). Trimming shortened V by 0 bases and J by 7 bases, and 13 bases separated the two germline ends. CDR3 residues: CAWSVEGKGQPQHF. The CDR3 region has the DNA TGTGCCTGGAGTGTGGAGGGAAAAGGGCAGCCCCAGCATTTT. The entire variable domain, with the rest obtained from reference TRBV30 and TRBJ1-5, is as follows: SQTIHQWPATLVQPVGSPLSLECTVEGTSNPNLYWYRQAAGRGLQLLFYSVGIGQISSEVPQNLSASRPQDRQFILSSKKLLLSDSGFYLCAWSVEGKGQPQHFGDGTRLSIL.

This clone has just a few counts. V and J are TRBV27 and TRBJ1-5; D remains unclear. V was cut by 6 bases and J by 5 bases, with 11 bases left in between. The germline gives CDR1 MNHEY, CDR2 SMNVEV (reference sequence). This CDR3 contains 13 residues. The CDR3, as DNA: TGTGCCAGCAGAGGTCACAGCGATCAGCCCCAGCATTTT. It yields the protein CASRGHSDQPQHF.

This clone showed up just a few times. Other DNA variants within this sample encode the same CDR3. The CDR3, as DNA: TGTGCCAGCAGTTCCCCGACAGGGGGTGCGGAGACCCAGTACTTC. Protein product: CASSSPTGGAETQYF. The chain employs TRBV27 and TRBJ2-5, with TRBD1 identical over 9 bases. The J segment lost 5 bases and the V segment lost 4 bases, leaving 8 bases of the junction unmatched. CDR1 is MNHEY, CDR2 SMNVEV, per germline (reference sequence). This CDR3 contains 15 residues.

This clone was found a few times. The chain uses TRBV10-3 and TRBJ2-3; 9 bases fit TRBD1. This CDR3 is 14 amino acids long. V lost 5 bases to trimming and J lost 5 bases; unmatched junction nucleotides: 5. Germline V lookup: CDR1 ENHRY, CDR2 SYGVKD. In DNA, the CDR3 is TGTGCCATCAGTATACCGGGACAGGGAGATACGCAGTATTTT. It is translated as CAISIPGQGDTQYF.

In its sample, this clone was seen a few times. This sequence joins TRBV19 and TRBJ2-7; D possibly uses TRBD1 or TRBD2 (5 bases each). This CDR3 is 13 amino acids long. From germline, CDR1 is LNHDA and CDR2 SQIVND (reference sequence). Trimming removed 3 bases at V and 2 bases at J, with 8 bases between. The CDR3 loop is CASSIGTPYEQYF. As DNA, the CDR3 is TGTGCCAGTAGTATCGGGACCCCCTACGAGCAGTACTTC.

This clone was seen more than once but under ten times. The chain joins TRBV10-1 to TRBJ2-1; 9 nucleotides align to TRBD2. The trim removed 0 bases at V and 8 bases at J, leaving 5 bases unmatched. This CDR3 spans 15 amino acids. CDR1 and CDR2 from the germline V gene are WNHNN and SYGVQD (reference sequence). CDR3 bases: TGCGCCAGCAGTGAGTCGAGCGGGAGGCAGTATGAGCAGTTCTTC. Translating it yields CASSESSGRQYEQFF.

V usage is TRBV19 and J usage is TRBJ1-2; D call uncertain. Germline-derived CDR1 and CDR2 are LNHDA and SQIVND (reference sequence). With 4 bases removed from V and 5 bases from J, the gap between germline ends came to 17 bases. The CDR3 is 15 amino acids. As DNA, the CDR3 is TGTGCCAGTAGTAAGGTAGATGGGCCCCTTTATGGCTACACCTTC. This encodes CASSKVDGPLYGYTF. The full variable domain, completed using reference TRBV19 and TRBJ1-2, is DGGITQSPKYLFRKEGQNVTLSCEQNLNHDAMYWYRQDPGQGLRLIYYSQIVNDFQKGDIAEGYSVSREKKESFPLTVTSAQKNPTAFYLCASSKVDGPLYGYTFGSGTRLTVV.

A remark on this clone: At one end the junction does not follow the germline gene, possibly because of a read error. CDR3 coding DNA: TGTGCCAGTAGTACGTTTGCAACCAATGAAAAACTGTTTTTT. Amino acid sequence: CASSTFATNEKLFF. This chain connects TRBV19 to TRBJ1-4; D not resolved. Looked up from germline, CDR1 is LNHDA and CDR2 is SQIVND (reference sequence). The CDR3 loop spans 14 amino acids.

The rearrangement links TRBV12-3 or TRBV12-4 to TRBJ2-1, with TRBD2 matching 8 bases. The CDR3 is 15 residues long. V lost 3 bases and J lost 2; bases outside the gene matches: 3. The CDR3 nucleotides read TGTGCCAGCAGTTTCCAGGGACTAGCCTACAATGAGCAGTTCTTC. It codes for CASSFQGLAYNEQFF.

The gene calls are TRBV5-1 and TRBJ2-7; the match to TRBD1 covers 10 bases. V lost 0 bases and J lost 5; bases outside the gene matches: 8. Per germline, CDR1 SGHRS and CDR2 YFSETQ. The length of the CDR3 is 16 residues. CDR3 protein: CASSLDPGQGSNEQYF. The CDR3 nucleotides read TGCGCCAGCAGCTTGGACCCGGGACAGGGGAGCAACGAGCAGTACTTC.

The chain combines TRBV28 with TRBJ1-2; TRBD1 agrees at 8 bases. CDR3 length: 13 amino acids. With 3 bases clipped from V and 10 bases from J, the junction kept 7 bases outside the gene matches. Germline CDR1 reads MDHEN; CDR2 reads SYDVKM. The CDR3 here is CASSFRGQLDYTF. The DNA for the CDR3 is TGTGCCAGCAGTTTCAGGGGGCAATTGGACTACACCTTC.

Relative to its sample, this clone is large (0.1 to 1%). Different DNA sequences within this sample yield the same CDR3. The chain links TRBV25-1 to TRBJ1-1, with unresolved D. There are 14 residues in the CDR3. In germline, CDR1 is MGHDK, CDR2 SYGVNS. Trimming removed 3 bases at V and 3 bases at J, with 11 bases between. The CDR3 loop is CASSDGGKDTEAFF. The CDR3 DNA reads TGTGCCAGCAGTGACGGAGGTAAGGACACTGAAGCTTTCTTT.

The chain links TRBV11-3 to TRBJ2-6, with D uncertain. Trimming stripped 2 bases from V and 1 base from J, with 3 bases between. The CDR3 spans 14 residues. Germline V gives CDR1 SGHNT, CDR2 YENEEA. The CDR3 reads CASSLRSGANVLTF. The CDR3 DNA sequence: TGTGCCAGCAGCTTAAGATCTGGGGCCAACGTCCTGACTTTC.

The rearrangement uses TRBV4-2 and TRBJ1-2; D is unclear. Germline assignment: CDR1 LGHNA and CDR2 YNFKEQ. This CDR3 is built from 17 residues. Deletions cut 4 bases from V and 0 bases from J, with 18 bases between. The CDR3 DNA reads as TGTGCCAGCAGCCCCACGCGAGTCGAGGCTTCTAACTATGGCTACACCTTC. Protein product: CASSPTRVEASNYGYTF.

The DNA for the CDR3 is TGTGCCAGCAGCTTCAATCCCCCCTGGGCGGGAGTTGGCAATGAGCAGTTCTTC. Its translation is CASSFNPPWAGVGNEQFF. V usage is TRBV11-2 and J usage is TRBJ2-1; 7 bases are a match to TRBD2. J gave up 6 bases and V 3 bases, and 17 bases lay outside the gene matches. The CDR3 totals 18 residues. In germline, CDR1 is SGHAT, CDR2 FQNNGV.

The chain links TRBV5-4 to TRBJ2-2; D possibly corresponds to TRBD2 (6 bases). The V and J ends lost 4 bases and 1 base respectively, with 8 bases between them. The CDR3 spans 14 residues. Germline loops: CDR1 SGHNT, CDR2 YYREEE (reference sequence). The CDR3 nucleotides are TGTGCCAGCAGCACGGGACTGAACACCGGGGAGCTGTTTTTT. Protein: CASSTGLNTGELFF. Full variable domain (missing parts from reference TRBV5-4 and TRBJ2-2): ETGVTQSPTHLIKTRGQQVTLRCSSQSGHNTVSWYQQALGQGPQFIFQYYREEENGRGNFPPRFSGLQFPNYSSELNVNALELDDSALYLCASSTGLNTGELFFGEGSRLTVL.

The rearrangement links TRBV3-1 to TRBJ2-7, with D unresolved. The CDR3 is 15 residues long. V was shortened by 1 base and J by 2 bases, with 12 bases between the two germline ends. Germline V gene data show CDR1 as LGHDT and CDR2 as YNNKEL (reference sequence). CDR3 coding DNA: TGTGCCAGCAGCCAAGGTGTCAGGCAAACCTACGAGCAGTACTTC. Encoded protein: CASSQGVRQTYEQYF.